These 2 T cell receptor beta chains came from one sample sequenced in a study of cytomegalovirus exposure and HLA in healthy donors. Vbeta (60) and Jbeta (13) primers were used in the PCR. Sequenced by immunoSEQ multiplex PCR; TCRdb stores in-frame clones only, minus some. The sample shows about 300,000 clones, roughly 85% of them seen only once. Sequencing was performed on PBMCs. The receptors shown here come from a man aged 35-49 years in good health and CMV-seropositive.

The CDR3 DNA reads TGTGCCAGCAGTTTCGGGACAGGAGCCTACAATGAGCAGTTCTTC. Protein product: CASSFGTGAYNEQFF. This chain connects TRBV28 to TRBJ2-1; 8 nucleotides match TRBD1. CDR3 size: 15 residues. The V gene end was trimmed by 3 bases and the J gene end by 2 bases; junction bases not matched to a gene: 3. CDR1 is MDHEN and CDR2 is SYDVKM in the germline V gene.

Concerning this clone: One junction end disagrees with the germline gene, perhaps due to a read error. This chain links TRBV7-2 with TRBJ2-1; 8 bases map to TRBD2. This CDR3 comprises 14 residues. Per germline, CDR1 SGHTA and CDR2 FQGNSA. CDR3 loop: CVSSAGGGYNEQFF. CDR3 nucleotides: TGTGTCAGCAGCGCCGGGGGGGGCTACAATGAGCAGTTCTTC.